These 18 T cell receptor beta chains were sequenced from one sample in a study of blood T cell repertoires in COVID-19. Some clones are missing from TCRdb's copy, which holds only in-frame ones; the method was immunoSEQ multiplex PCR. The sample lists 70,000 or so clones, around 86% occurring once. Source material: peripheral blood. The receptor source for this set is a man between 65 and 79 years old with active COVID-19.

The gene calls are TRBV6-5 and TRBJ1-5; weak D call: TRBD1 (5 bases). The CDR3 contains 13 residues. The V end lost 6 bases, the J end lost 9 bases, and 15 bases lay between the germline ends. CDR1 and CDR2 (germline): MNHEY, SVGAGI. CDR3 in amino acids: CASREGLSWPQHF. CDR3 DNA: TGTGCCAGCAGGGAGGGACTCTCTTGGCCCCAGCATTTT.

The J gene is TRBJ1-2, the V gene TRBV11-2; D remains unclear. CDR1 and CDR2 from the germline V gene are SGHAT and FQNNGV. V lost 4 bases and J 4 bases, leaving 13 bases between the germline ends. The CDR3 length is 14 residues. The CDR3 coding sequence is TGTGCCAGCAGCTCAAGCACCCTAGCCTATGGCTACACCTTC. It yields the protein CASSSSTLAYGYTF.

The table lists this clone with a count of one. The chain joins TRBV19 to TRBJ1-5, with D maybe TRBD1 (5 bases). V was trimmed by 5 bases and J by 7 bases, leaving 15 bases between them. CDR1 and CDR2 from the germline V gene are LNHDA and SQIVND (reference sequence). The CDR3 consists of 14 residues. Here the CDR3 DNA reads TGTGCCAGTAGTCCCCGGGGGTTGGGGCAGCCCCAGCATTTT. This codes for CASSPRGLGQPQHF. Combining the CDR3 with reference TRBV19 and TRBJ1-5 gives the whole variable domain DGGITQSPKYLFRKEGQNVTLSCEQNLNHDAMYWYRQDPGQGLRLIYYSQIVNDFQKGDIAEGYSVSREKKESFPLTVTSAQKNPTAFYLCASSPRGLGQPQHFGDGTRLSIL.

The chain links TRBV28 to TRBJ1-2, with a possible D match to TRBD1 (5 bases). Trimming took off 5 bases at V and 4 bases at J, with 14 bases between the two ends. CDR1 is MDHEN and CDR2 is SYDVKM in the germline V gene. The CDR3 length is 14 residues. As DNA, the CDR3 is TGTGCCAGCAGTCCCAGCGGGGGGGGCTATGGCTACACCTTC. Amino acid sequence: CASSPSGGGYGYTF.

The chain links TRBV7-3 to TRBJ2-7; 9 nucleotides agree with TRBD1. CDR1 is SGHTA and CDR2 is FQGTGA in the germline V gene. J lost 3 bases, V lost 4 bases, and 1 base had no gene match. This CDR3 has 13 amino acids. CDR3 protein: CASSSDRGYEQYF. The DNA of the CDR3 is TGTGCCAGCAGCTCGGACAGGGGCTACGAGCAGTACTTC.

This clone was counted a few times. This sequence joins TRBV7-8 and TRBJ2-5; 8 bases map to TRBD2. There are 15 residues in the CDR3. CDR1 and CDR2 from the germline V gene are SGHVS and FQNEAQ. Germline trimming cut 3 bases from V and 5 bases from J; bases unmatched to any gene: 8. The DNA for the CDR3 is TGTGCCAGCAGCTTTGCAGCGGGAGTCGGTGAGACCCAGTACTTC. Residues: CASSFAAGVGETQYF.

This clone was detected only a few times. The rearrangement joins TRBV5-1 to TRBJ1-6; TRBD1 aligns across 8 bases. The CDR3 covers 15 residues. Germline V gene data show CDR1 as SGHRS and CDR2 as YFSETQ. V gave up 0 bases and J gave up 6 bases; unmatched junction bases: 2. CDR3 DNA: TGCGCCAGCAGCTTGGGGACAGGGTCTAATTCACCCCTCCACTTT. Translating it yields CASSLGTGSNSPLHF.

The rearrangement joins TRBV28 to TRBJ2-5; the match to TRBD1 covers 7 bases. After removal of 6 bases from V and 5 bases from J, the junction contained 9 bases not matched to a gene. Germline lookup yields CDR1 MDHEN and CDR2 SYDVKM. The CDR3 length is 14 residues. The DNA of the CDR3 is TGTGCCAGCAGGAACACAGGGGACGGGGAGACCCAGTACTTC. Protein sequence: CASRNTGDGETQYF.

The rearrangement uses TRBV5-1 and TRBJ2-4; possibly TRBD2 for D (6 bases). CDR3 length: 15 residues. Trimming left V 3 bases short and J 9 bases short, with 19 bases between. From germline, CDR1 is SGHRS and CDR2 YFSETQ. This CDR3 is CASSWGDAQRGIQYF. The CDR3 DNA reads TGCGCCAGCAGCTGGGGGGATGCCCAGCGCGGCATTCAGTACTTC. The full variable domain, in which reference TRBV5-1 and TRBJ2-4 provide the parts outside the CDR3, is KAGVTQTPRYLIKTRGQQVTLSCSPISGHRSVSWYQQTPGQGLQFLFEYFSETQRNKGNFPGRFSGRQFSNSRSEMNVSTLELGDSALYLCASSWGDAQRGIQYFGAGTRLSVL.

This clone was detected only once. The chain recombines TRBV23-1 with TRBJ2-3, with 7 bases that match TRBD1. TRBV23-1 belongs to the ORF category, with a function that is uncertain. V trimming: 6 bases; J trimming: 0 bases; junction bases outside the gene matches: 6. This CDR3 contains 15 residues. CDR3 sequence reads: CASRRGQASTDTQYF. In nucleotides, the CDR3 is TGCGCCAGCAGACGCGGACAGGCGAGCACAGATACGCAGTATTTT.

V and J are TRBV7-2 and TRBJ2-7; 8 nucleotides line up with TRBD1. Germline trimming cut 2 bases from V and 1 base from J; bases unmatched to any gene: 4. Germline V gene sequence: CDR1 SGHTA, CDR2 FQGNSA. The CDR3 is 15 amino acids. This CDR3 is CASSLRQGASYEQYF. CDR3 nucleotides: TGTGCCAGCAGCTTACGGCAGGGGGCTTCCTACGAGCAGTACTTC.

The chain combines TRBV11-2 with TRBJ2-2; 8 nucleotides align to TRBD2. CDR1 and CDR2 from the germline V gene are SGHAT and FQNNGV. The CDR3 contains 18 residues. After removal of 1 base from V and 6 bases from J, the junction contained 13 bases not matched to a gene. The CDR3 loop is CASSLAGVGTRVSGELFF. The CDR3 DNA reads TGTGCCAGCAGCTTAGCCGGGGTAGGGACTAGAGTCTCCGGGGAGCTGTTTTTT.

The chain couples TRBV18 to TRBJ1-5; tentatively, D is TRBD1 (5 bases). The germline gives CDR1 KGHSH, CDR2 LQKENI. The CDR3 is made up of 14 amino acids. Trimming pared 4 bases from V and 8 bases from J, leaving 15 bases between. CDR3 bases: TGTGCCAGCTCACAAGGGACTGTGGGGGAGCCCCAGCATTTT. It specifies CASSQGTVGEPQHF. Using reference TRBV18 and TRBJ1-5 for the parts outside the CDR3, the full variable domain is NAGVMQNPRHLVRRRGQEARLRCSPMKGHSHVYWYRQLPEEGLKFMVYLQKENIIDESGMPKERFSAEFPKEGPSILRIQQVVRGDSAAYFCASSQGTVGEPQHFGDGTRLSIL.

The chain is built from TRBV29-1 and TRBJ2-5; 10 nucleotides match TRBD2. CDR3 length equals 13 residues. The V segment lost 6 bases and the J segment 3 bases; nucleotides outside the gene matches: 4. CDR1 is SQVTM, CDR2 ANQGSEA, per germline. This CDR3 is CSVWLAGEETQYF. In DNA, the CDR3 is TGCAGCGTATGGCTAGCGGGGGAAGAGACCCAGTACTTC.

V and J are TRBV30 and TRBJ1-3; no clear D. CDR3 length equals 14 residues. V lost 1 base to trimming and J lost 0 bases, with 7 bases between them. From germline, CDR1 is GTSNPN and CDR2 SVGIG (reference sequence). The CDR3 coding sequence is TGTGCCTGGAGTGGGGCCTACTCTGGAAACACCATATATTTT. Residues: CAWSGAYSGNTIYF.

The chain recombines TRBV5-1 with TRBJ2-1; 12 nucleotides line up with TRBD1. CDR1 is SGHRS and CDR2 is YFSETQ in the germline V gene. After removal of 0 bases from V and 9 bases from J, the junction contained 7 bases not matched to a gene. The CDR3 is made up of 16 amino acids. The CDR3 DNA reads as TGCGCCAGCAGCTTGGATTGGGACAGGGGGCCGGGTGAGCAGTTCTTC. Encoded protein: CASSLDWDRGPGEQFF.

The CDR3 nucleotides read TGTGCCAGCAGCCCCGGGGGGCATAGCACAGATACGCAGTATTTT. This sequence encodes CASSPGGHSTDTQYF. V and J are TRBV7-9 and TRBJ2-3, with D possibly being TRBD2 (7 bases). Germline V lookup: CDR1 SEHNR, CDR2 FQNEAQ (reference sequence). Trimming pared 5 bases from V and 0 bases from J, leaving 12 bases between. This CDR3 has 15 residues.

The CDR3 DNA reads TGTGCCAGCAGTGAATCAGGCAGGGGCCTCCGGAGGACTGAAGCTTTCTTT. It is translated as CASSESGRGLRRTEAFF. The chain has TRBV25-1 and TRBJ1-1; tentative D call: TRBD1 (6 bases). The germline V gene encodes CDR1 MGHDK and CDR2 SYGVNS. V lost 1 base and J 5 bases, leaving 20 bases between the germline ends. The CDR3 loop spans 17 amino acids.